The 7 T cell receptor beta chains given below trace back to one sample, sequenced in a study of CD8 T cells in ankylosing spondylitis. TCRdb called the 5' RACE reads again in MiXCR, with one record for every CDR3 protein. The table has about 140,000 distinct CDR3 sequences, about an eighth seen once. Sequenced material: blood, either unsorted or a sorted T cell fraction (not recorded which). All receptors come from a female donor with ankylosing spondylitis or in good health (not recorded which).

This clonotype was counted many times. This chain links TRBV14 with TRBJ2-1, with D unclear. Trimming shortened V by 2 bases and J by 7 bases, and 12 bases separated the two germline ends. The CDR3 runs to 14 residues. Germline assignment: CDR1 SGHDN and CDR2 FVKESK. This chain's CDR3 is CASSQSLSLNEQFF. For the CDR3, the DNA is TGTGCCAGCAGCCAAAGTCTCTCGTTAAATGAGCAGTTCTTC.

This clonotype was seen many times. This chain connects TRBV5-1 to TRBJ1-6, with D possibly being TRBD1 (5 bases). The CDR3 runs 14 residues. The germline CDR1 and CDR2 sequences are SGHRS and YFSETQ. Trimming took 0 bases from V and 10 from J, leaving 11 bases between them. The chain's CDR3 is CASSLESRESPLHF. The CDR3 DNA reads TGCGCCAGCAGCTTGGAATCCAGGGAATCACCCCTCCACTTT.

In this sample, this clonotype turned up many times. CDR3 bases: TGCGCCAGCAGCTTGGCCGGTCCTGAAGCTTTCTTT. It encodes CASSLAGPEAFF. The rearrangement joins TRBV5-1 to TRBJ1-1; D is undetermined. In germline, CDR1 is SGHRS, CDR2 YFSETQ. CDR3 length equals 12 residues. The V and J ends lost 0 bases and 6 bases respectively, with 6 bases between them.

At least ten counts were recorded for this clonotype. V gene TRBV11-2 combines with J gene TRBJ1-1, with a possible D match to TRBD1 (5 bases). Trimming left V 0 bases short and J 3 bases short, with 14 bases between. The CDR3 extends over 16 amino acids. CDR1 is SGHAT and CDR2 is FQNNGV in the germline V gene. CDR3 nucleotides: TGTGCCAGCAGCTTAGAGGGGCAGTCGGGGGACACTGAAGCTTTCTTT. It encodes CASSLEGQSGDTEAFF.

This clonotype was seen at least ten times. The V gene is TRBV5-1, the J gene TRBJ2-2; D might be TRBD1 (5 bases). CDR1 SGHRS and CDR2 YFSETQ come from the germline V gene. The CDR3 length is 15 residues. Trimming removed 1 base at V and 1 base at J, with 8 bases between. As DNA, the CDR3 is TGCGCCAGCAGCTTGACAGGTTTGAACACCGGGGAGCTGTTTTTT. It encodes CASSLTGLNTGELFF.

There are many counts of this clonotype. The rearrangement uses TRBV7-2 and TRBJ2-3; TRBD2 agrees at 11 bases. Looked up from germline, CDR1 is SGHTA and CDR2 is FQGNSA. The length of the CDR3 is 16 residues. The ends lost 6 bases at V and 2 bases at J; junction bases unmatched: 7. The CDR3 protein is CASSPLAGGLTDTQYF. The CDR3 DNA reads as TGTGCCAGCAGTCCGCTAGCGGGAGGACTCACAGATACGCAGTATTTT.

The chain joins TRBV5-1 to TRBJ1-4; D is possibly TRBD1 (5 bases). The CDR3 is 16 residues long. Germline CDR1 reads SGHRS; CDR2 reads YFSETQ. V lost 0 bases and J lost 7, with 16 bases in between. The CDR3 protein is CASSLEGRVIGEKLFF. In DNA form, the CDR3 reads TGCGCCAGCAGCTTGGAGGGGCGGGTCATCGGTGAAAAACTGTTTTTT.